This record covers a single TCR beta chain. The junction and the germline gene differ at one end; a read error may be behind it. The CDR3 contains 11 residues. The germline V gene encodes CDR1 SSHAT and CDR2 FNYEAQ (reference sequence). Clones were sequenced by immunoSEQ multiplex PCR, and TCRdb holds only the in-frame ones, with some missing. The sample has tens of thousands of clones, over 75% seen once; the top ten hold 13% to 15%. The entry originates in a study of blood T cell repertoires in COVID-19. Study context: The analysed material was cDNA or gDNA that came from T cells, B-cell-depleted T cells, or PBMCs.

The chain couples TRBV7-7 to TRBJ2-7; D is undetermined. Sequenced: peripheral blood. The TCR originated in a human donor with active COVID-19. The donor label of this sample is uncertain. The CDR3 nucleotides are TGTGCTAGCAGTTACACCTACGAGCAGTACTTC. It codes for CASSYTYEQYF.